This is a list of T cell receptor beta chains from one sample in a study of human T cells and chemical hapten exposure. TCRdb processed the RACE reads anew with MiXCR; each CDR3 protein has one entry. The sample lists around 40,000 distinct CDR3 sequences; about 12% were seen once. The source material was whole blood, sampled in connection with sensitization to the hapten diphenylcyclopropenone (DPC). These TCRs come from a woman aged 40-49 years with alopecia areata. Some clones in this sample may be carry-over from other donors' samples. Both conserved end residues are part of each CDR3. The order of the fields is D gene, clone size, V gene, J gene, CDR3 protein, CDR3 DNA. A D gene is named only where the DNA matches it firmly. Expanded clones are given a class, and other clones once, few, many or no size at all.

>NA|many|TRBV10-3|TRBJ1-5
CAIRDSPGNQPQHF
TGTGCCATCAGGGACAGCCCGGGCAATCAGCCCCAGCATTTT
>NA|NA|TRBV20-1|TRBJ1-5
CSARDRKASANQPQHF
TGCAGTGCTAGAGATCGGAAGGCCAGCGCTAACCAGCCCCAGCATTTT
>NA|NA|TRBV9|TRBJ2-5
CASSVDQGWETQYF
TGTGCCAGCAGCGTAGATCAGGGTTGGGAGACCCAGTACTTC
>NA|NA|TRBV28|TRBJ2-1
CASSLEGRNEQFF
TGTGCCAGCAGTTTAGAAGGACGCAATGAGCAGTTCTTC
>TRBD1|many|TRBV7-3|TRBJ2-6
CASSAQGASGANVLTF
TGTGCCAGCAGCGCCCAGGGGGCGAGTGGGGCCAACGTCCTGACTTTC
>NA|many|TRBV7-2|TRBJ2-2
CASSLGLAHGELFF
TGTGCCAGCAGCTTAGGGTTAGCTCACGGGGAGCTGTTTTTT
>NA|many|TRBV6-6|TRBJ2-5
CASSYSEQRGETQYF
TGTGCCAGCAGTTACTCTGAACAGCGCGGGGAGACCCAGTACTTC
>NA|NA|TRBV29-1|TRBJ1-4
CSASDSATNEKLFF
TGCAGCGCCTCGGACAGCGCAACTAATGAAAAACTGTTTTTT
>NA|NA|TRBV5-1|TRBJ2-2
CASSFQSFGELFF
TGCGCCAGCAGCTTCCAGTCTTTCGGGGAGCTGTTTTTT
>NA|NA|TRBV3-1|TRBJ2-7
CASSQVKTAEQYF
TGTGCCAGCAGCCAAGTAAAAACCGCCGAGCAGTACTTC
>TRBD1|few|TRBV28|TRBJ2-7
CASSTHRDRVSYEQYF
TGTGCCAGCAGTACCCACCGGGACAGGGTCTCCTACGAGCAGTACTTC
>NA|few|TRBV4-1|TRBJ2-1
CASSSRSGAEQFF
TGCGCCAGCAGCAGCCGCTCGGGAGCAGAGCAGTTCTTC
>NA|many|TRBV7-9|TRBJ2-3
CASSLRPLRSGTDTQYF
TGTGCCAGCAGCCTCCGACCACTTAGGTCGGGGACAGATACGCAGTATTTT
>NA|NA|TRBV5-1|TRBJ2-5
CASSSSQETQYF
TGCGCCAGCAGCTCAAGTCAAGAGACCCAGTACTTC
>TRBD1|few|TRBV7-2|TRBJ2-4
CASSMGQGQYF
TGTGCCAGCAGCATGGGACAGGGTCAGTACTTC
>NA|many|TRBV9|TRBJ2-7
CASSVAGQPGEQYF
TGTGCCAGCAGCGTAGCGGGTCAGCCGGGCGAGCAGTACTTC
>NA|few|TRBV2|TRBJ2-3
CASSEALPGEGTDTQYF
TGTGCCAGCAGTGAAGCGCTTCCGGGAGAGGGCACAGATACGCAGTATTTT
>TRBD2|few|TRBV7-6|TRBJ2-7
CASSARGLADSYEQYF
TGTGCCAGCAGCGCCCGGGGACTAGCGGACTCCTACGAGCAGTACTTC
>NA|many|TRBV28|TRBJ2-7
CASTDRYEQYF
TGTGCCAGCACCGACCGTTACGAGCAGTACTTC
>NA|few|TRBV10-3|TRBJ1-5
CAISEGTSNQPQHF
TGTGCCATCAGTGAGGGGACGAGCAATCAGCCCCAGCATTTT
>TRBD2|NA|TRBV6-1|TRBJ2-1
CASRVGLAGYNEQFF
TGTGCCAGCAGAGTCGGACTAGCGGGGTACAATGAGCAGTTCTTC